The 5 T cell receptor beta chains reported below all come from one sample, sequenced in a study of T cell changes during pregnancy in multiple sclerosis. Assay used: immunoSEQ multiplex PCR; TCRdb lists only in-frame clones, some missing. The sample carries 100,000 or so clones, 90% to 95% recorded once. This sample comprised peripheral blood, obtained after pregnancy. The receptors were sampled from a female donor in good health, enrolled as a control in a pregnancy study.

This chain's CDR3 is CASSLVVSYEQYF. In DNA, the CDR3 is TGTGCCAGCAGCTTAGTAGTCTCCTACGAGCAGTACTTC. V gene TRBV7-8 combines with J gene TRBJ2-7; D is undetermined. Germline CDR1 reads SGHVS; CDR2 reads FQNEAQ. Trimming removed 1 base at V and 0 bases at J, with 4 bases between. The CDR3 runs 13 residues.

The genes are TRBV5-4 and TRBJ2-7, with D maybe TRBD2 (5 bases). Trimming stripped 1 base from V and 0 bases from J, with 14 bases between. The CDR3 runs 16 residues. From germline, CDR1 is SGHNT and CDR2 YYREEE (reference sequence). The CDR3 here is CASSLLYGVSSYEQYF. The CDR3 bases are TGTGCCAGCAGCTTGTTGTACGGGGTTAGCTCCTACGAGCAGTACTTC.

The rearrangement links TRBV23-1 to TRBJ1-5; D gene ambiguous. TRBV23-1 is recorded as an ORF, its role being uncertain. The CDR3 loop spans 14 amino acids. The germline V and J ends were trimmed by 8 bases and 4 bases, with 15 bases remaining between them. The CDR3 loop reads CASWQSGLNQPQHF. In nucleotides, the CDR3 is TGCGCCAGCTGGCAGAGCGGGTTGAATCAGCCCCAGCATTTT.

This clone was observed a single time. In DNA form, the CDR3 reads TGCGCCAGCAGCTTGGGTTGGGACAGCTCCTACGAGCAGTACTTC. It is translated as CASSLGWDSSYEQYF. The rearrangement links TRBV5-1 to TRBJ2-7; 7 bases line up with TRBD1. V gave up 0 bases and J gave up 0 bases; unmatched junction bases: 3. The length of the CDR3 is 15 residues. CDR1 is SGHRS, CDR2 YFSETQ, per germline.

Notes on this clone: This sample includes further DNA sequences coding for the same CDR3. The CDR3 DNA reads as TGTGCCAGCAGCTTGGCAGGGGCAACTAATGAAAAACTGTTTTTT. Protein product: CASSLAGATNEKLFF. The chain joins TRBV28 to TRBJ1-4; possibly TRBD1 for D (6 bases). CDR1 is MDHEN and CDR2 is SYDVKM in the germline V gene. The CDR3 loop spans 15 amino acids. The V and J ends lost 6 bases and 0 bases respectively, with 11 bases between them.